This T cell receptor (beta chain) was recorded in a study of radiotherapy plus CTLA-4 blockade in lung cancer. Across the whole study: Around a sixth of patients responded objectively, and approximately 31% achieved disease control. Points from the study as a whole: Blood-borne expansion of tumor-derived TCR clones followed radiotherapy plus ipilimumab. According to reports, early shifts in blood T cell clones, alongside interferon-beta, forecast response most accurately.

The germline CDR1 and CDR2 sequences are SGHRS and YFSETQ. The CDR3 contains 16 residues. The ends lost 4 bases at V and 6 bases at J; junction bases unmatched: 13. Only in-frame clones appear in the TCRdb table, and some are missing; sequencing was by immunoSEQ multiplex PCR. The profile shows more than 55,000 clones, almost 85% of them singletons. Each patient with chemo-refractory metastatic non-small-cell lung cancer was treated with focal radiation plus CTLA-4 blockade using ipilimumab. As for this clone: Its specificity is not known.

The V call is TRBV5-1, the J call TRBJ2-7; TRBD1 matches at 10 bases. The TCR originated in a human donor with non-small cell lung cancer whose response to radiotherapy plus ipilimumab could not be evaluated. The specimen was peripheral blood, collected from a patient treated with radiotherapy plus ipilimumab. This CDR3 reads CASSLNSGTGAFEQYF. The CDR3 DNA follows: TGCGCCAGCAGCCTGAACTCCGGGACAGGGGCCTTCGAGCAGTACTTC.